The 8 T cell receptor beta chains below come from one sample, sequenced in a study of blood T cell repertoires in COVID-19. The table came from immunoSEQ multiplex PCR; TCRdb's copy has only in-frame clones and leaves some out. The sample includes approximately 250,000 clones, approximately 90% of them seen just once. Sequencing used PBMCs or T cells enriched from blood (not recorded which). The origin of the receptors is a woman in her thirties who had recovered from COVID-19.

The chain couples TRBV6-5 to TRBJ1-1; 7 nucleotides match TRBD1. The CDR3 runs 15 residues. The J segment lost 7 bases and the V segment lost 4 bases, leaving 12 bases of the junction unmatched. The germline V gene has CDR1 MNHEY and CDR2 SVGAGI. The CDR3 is CASSSAPDRDGEAFF. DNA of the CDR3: TGTGCCAGCAGTTCCGCGCCCGACAGGGATGGTGAAGCTTTCTTT.

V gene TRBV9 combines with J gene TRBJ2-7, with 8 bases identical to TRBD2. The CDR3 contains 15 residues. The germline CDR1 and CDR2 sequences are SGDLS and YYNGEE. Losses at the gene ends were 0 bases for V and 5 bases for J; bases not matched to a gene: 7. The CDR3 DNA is TGTGCCAGCAGCGTAGCTACGGGGGGGTTCAACGAGCAGTACTTC. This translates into CASSVATGGFNEQYF.

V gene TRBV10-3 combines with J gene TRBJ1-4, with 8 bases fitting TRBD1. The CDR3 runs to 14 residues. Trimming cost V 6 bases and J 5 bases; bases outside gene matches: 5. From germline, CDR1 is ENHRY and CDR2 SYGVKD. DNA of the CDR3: TGTGCCATCAGATCCGGGACAGGAAATGAAAAACTGTTTTTT. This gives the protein CAIRSGTGNEKLFF.

The CDR3 loop reads CASSLRPGQSYGYTF. The DNA for the CDR3 is TGTGCCAGCAGCTTGAGACCCGGACAGTCCTATGGCTACACCTTC. The rearrangement joins TRBV5-5 to TRBJ1-2; D perhaps matches TRBD1 (6 bases). Germline V gene sequence: CDR1 SGHKS, CDR2 YYEKEE (reference sequence). V lost 1 base and J 4 bases, leaving 14 bases between the germline ends. The CDR3 is made up of 15 amino acids.

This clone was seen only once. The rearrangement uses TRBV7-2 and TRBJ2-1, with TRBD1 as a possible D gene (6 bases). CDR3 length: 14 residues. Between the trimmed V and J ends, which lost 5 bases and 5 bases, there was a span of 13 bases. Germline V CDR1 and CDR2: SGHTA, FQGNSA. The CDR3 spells CASSLQTGNNEQFF. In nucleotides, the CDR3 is TGTGCCAGCAGCCTACAGACAGGAAACAATGAGCAGTTCTTC. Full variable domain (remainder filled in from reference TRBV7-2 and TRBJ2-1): GAGVSQSPSNKVTEKGKDVELRCDPISGHTALYWYRQSLGQGLEFLIYFQGNSAPDKSGLPSDRFSAERTGGSVSTLTIQRTQQEDSAVYLCASSLQTGNNEQFFGPGTRLTVL.

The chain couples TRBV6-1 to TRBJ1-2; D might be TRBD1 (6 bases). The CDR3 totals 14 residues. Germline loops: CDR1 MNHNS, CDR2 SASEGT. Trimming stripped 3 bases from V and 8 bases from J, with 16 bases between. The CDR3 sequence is CASSEGATTRGYTF. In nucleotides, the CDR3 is TGTGCCAGCAGTGAGGGGGCCACCACGAGGGGCTACACCTTC.

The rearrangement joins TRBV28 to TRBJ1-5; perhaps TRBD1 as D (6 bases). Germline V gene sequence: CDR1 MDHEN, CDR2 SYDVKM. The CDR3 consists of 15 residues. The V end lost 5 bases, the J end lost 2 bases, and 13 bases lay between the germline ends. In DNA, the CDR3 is TGTGCCAGCAGTCCGCTCCACAGGGGCAATCAGCCCCAGCATTTT. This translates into CASSPLHRGNQPQHF.

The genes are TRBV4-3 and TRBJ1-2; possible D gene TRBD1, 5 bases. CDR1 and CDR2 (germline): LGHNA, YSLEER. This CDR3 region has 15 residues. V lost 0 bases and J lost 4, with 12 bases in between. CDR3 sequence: CASSQDPDTTYGYTF. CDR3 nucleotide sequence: TGCGCCAGCAGCCAAGATCCGGACACCACCTATGGCTACACCTTC.